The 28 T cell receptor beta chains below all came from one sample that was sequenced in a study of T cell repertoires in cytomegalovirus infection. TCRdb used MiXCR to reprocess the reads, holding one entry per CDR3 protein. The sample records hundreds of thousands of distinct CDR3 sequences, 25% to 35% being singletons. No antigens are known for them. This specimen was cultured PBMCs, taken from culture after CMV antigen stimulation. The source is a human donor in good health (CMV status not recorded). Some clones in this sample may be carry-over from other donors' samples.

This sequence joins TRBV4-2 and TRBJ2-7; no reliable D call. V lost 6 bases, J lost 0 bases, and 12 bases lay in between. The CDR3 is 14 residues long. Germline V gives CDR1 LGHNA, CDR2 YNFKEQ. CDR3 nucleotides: TGTGCCAGCAGGCAGTCCCGGGCCTCCTACGAGCAGTACTTC. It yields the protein CASRQSRASYEQYF.

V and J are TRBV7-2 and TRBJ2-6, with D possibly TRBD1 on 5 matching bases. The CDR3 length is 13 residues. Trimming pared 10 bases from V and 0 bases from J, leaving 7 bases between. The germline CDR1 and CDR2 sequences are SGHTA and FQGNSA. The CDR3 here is CAKGDSGANVLTF. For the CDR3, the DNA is TGTGCCAAAGGGGACTCTGGGGCCAACGTCCTGACTTTC.

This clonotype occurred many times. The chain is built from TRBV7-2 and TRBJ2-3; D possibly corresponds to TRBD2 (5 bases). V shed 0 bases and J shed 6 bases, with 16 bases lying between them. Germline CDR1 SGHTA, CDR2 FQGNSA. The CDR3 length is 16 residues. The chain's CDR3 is CASSLAGDSKGDTQYF. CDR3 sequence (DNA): TGTGCCAGCAGCTTAGCGGGAGACTCGAAAGGGGATACGCAGTATTTT. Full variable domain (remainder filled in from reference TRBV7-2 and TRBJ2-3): GAGVSQSPSNKVTEKGKDVELRCDPISGHTALYWYRQSLGQGLEFLIYFQGNSAPDKSGLPSDRFSAERTGGSVSTLTIQRTQQEDSAVYLCASSLAGDSKGDTQYFGPGTRLTVL.

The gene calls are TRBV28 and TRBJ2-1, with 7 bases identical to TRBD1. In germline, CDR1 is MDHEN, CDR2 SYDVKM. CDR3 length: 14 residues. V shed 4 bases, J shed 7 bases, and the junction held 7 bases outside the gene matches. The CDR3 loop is CASSSTDRRNEQFF. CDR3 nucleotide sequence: TGTGCCAGCAGTTCTACGGACAGGAGAAATGAGCAGTTCTTC.

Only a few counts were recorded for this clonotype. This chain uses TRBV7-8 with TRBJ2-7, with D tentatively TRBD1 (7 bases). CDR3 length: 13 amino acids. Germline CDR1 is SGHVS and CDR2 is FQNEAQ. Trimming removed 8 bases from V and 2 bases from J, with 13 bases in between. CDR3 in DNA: TGTGCCAGCGGCAGGGGGGACCCCTACGAGCAGTACTTC. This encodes CASGRGDPYEQYF.

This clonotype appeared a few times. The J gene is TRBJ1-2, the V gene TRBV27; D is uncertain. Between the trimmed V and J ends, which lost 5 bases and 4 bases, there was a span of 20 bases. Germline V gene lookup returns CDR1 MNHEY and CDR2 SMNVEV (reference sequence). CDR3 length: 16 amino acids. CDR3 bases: TGTGCCAGCAGTCCCTCCGCCGGGGATTGGAGCTATGGCTACACCTTC. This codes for CASSPSAGDWSYGYTF.

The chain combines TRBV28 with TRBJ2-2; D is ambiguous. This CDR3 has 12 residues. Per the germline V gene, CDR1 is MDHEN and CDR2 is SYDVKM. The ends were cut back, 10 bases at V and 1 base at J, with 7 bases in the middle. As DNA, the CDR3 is TGTGCCACCAGATTGAACACCGGGGAGCTGTTTTTT. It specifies CATRLNTGELFF.

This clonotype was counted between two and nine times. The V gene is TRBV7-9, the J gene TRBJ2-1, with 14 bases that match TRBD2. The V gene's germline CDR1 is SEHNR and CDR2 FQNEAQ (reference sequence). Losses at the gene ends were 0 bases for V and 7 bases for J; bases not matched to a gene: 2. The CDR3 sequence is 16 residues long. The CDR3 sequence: CASSLAGLAGDNEQFF. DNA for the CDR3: TGTGCCAGCAGCTTAGCGGGACTAGCGGGAGATAATGAGCAGTTCTTC.

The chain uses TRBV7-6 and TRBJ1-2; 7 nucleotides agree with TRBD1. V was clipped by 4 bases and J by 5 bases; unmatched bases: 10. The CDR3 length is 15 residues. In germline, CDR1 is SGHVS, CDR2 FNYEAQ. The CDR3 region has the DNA TGTGCCAGCAGCTCGGGGACAGCGGATAGATATGGCTACACCTTC. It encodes CASSSGTADRYGYTF.

Here the CDR3 reads CASSHAGNGYTF. As DNA, the CDR3 is TGTGCCAGCAGCCACGCGGGGAATGGCTACACCTTC. The chain carries TRBV12-3 or TRBV12-4 and TRBJ1-2; D is undetermined. Between the trimmed V and J ends, which lost 6 bases and 6 bases, there was a span of 11 bases. The CDR3 spans 12 residues.

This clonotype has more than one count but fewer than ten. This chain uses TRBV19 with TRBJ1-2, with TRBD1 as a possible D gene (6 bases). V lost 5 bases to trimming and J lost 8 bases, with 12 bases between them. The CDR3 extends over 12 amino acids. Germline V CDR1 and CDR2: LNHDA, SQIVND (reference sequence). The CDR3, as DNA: TGTGCCAGTAGTTCCACAGGGTTCGGCTACACCTTC. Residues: CASSSTGFGYTF.

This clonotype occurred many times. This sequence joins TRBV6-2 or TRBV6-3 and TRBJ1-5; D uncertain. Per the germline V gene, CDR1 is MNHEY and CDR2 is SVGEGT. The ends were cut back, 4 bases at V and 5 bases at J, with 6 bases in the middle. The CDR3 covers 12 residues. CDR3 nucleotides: TGTGCCAGCAGTTTTTTTGATCAGCCCCAGCATTTT. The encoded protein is CASSFFDQPQHF.

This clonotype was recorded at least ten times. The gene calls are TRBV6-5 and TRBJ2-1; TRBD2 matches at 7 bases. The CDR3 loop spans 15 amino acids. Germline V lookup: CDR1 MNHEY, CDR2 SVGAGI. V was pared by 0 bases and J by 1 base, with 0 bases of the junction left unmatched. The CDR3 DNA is TGTGCCAGCAGTTACTCGCGGGAGTCCTACAATGAGCAGTTCTTC. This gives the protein CASSYSRESYNEQFF.

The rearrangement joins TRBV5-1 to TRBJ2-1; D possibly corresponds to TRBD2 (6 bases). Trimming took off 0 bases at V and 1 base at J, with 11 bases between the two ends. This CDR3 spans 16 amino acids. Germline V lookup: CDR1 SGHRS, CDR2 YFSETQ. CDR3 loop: CASSLGLAKSYNEQFF. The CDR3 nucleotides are TGCGCCAGCAGCTTGGGTCTAGCGAAGTCCTACAATGAGCAGTTCTTC.

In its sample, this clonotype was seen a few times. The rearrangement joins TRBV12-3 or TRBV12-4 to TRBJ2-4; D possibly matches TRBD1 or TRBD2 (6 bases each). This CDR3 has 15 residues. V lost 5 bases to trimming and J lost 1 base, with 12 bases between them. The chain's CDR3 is CASSTGGGAKNIQYF. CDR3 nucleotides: TGTGCCAGCAGTACAGGAGGGGGGGCCAAAAACATTCAGTACTTC.

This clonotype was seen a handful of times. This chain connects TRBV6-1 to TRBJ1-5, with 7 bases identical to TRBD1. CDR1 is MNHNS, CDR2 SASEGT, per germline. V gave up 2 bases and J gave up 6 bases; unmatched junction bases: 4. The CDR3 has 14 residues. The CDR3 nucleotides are TGTGCCAGCAGTGAATCGGGACAGACTCAGCCCCAGCATTTT. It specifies CASSESGQTQPQHF.

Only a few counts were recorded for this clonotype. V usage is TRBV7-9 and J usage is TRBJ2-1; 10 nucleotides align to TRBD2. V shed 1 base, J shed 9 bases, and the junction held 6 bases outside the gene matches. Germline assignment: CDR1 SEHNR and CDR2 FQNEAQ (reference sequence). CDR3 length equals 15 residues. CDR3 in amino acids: CASSLVASGSGEQFF. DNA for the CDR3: TGTGCCAGCAGCTTAGTCGCTAGCGGGAGTGGTGAGCAGTTCTTC.

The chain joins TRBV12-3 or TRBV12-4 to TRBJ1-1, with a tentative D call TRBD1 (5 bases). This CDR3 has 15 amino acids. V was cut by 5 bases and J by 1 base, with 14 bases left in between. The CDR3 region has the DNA TGTGCCAGCAGTCCGGAGGGGTGGGGGAACACTGAAGCTTTCTTT. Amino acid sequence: CASSPEGWGNTEAFF.

The chain's CDR3 is CSARQRTSGRTGELFF. CDR3 nucleotide sequence: TGCAGTGCTAGACAGAGGACTAGCGGGAGAACCGGGGAGCTGTTTTTT. The chain combines TRBV20-1 with TRBJ2-2; TRBD2 matches at 13 bases. V lost 2 bases to trimming and J lost 5 bases; unmatched junction nucleotides: 5. The germline gives CDR1 DFQATT, CDR2 SNEGSKA (reference sequence). The CDR3 is made up of 16 amino acids.

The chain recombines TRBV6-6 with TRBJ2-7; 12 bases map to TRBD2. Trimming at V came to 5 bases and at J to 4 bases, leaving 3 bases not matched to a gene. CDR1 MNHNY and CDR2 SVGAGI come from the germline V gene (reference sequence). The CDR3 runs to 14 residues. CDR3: CASSPSGREYEQYF. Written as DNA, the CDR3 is TGTGCCAGCAGTCCTAGCGGGAGGGAGTACGAGCAGTACTTC.

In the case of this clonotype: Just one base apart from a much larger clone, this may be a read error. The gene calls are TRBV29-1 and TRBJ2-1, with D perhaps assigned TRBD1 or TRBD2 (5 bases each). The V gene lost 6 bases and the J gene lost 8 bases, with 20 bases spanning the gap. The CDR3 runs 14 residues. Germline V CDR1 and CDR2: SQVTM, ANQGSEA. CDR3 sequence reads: CSVVWGPLRDEQFF. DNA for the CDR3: TGCAGCGTCGTCTGGGGACCCCTTAGGGATGAGCAGTTCTTC.

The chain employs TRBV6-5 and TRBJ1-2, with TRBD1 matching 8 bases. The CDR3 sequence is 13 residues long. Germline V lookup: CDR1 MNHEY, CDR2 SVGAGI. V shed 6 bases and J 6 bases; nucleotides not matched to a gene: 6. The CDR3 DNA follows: TGTGCCAGCAGCCGGGGACAGGACCATGGCTACACCTTC. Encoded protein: CASSRGQDHGYTF.

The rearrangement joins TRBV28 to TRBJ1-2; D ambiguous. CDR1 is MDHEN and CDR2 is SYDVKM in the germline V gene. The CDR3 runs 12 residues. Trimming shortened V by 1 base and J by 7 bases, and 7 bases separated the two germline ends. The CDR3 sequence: CASSLFSFGYTF. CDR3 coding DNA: TGTGCCAGCAGTTTATTCTCGTTTGGCTACACCTTC.

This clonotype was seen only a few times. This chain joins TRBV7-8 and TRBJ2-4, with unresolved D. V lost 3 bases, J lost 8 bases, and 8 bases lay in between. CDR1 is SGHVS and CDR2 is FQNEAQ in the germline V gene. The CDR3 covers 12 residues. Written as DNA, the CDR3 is TGTGCCAGCAGCTTGATTTCGTACATTCAGTACTTC. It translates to CASSLISYIQYF.

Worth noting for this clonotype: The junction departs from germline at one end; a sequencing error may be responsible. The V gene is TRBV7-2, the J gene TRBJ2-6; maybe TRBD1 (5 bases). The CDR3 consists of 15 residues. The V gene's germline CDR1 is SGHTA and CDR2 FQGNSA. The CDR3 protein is CASSRPTDGANVPTF. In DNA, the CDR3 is TGTGCCAGCAGCCGTCCGACAGATGGGGCCAACGTCCCGACTTTC.

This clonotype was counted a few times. CDR3: CASSPIPMSGANVLTF. The CDR3, as DNA: TGTGCCAGCTCACCAATCCCGATGAGTGGGGCCAACGTCCTGACTTTC. V usage is TRBV18 and J usage is TRBJ2-6; D is unresolved. From germline, CDR1 is KGHSH and CDR2 LQKENI. V was shortened by 2 bases and J by 3 bases, with 11 bases between the two germline ends. The CDR3 totals 16 residues.

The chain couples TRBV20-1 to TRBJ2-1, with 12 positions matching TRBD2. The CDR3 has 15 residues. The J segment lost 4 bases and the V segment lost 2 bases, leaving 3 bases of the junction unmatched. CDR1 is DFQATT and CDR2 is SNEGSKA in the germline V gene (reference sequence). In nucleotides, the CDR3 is TGCAGTGCTAGACCTCTAGCGGGAGGGTACAATGAGCAGTTCTTC. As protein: CSARPLAGGYNEQFF.

The CDR3 DNA follows: TGTGCCAGTAGTATTGGGACAGGGGCCAGCTATGGCTACACCTTC. Protein product: CASSIGTGASYGYTF. The V and J genes are TRBV19 and TRBJ1-2; 10 bases are shared with TRBD1. CDR3 length equals 15 residues. Germline CDR1 and CDR2: LNHDA and SQIVND (reference sequence). V gave up 3 bases and J gave up 4 bases; unmatched junction bases: 5.